This TCR beta chain was found in a study of blood T cell repertoires in COVID-19. Trimming removed 0 bases from V and 4 bases from J, with 9 bases in between. The CDR3 is 14 amino acids. Germline V CDR1 and CDR2: SGHAT, FQNNGV. Authors' data handling: Amplifying reference gene primers gave estimates of nucleated cell counts. Data came from immunoSEQ multiplex PCR; TCRdb stores just in-frame clones and leaves some out. The V and J calls and clone size were taken over from that table, and D and trimming were inferred from the DNA. The repertoire holds approximately 110,000 clones, with 84% as singletons.

The genes are TRBV11-2 and TRBJ1-2; D ambiguous. This TCR was recovered from a middle-aged woman with acute or convalescent COVID-19. Source material: peripheral blood. Written as DNA, the CDR3 is TGTGCCAGCAGCTTAGAACGTCGGTTCTATGGCTACACCTTC. Residues: CASSLERRFYGYTF. Full variable domain (outside the CDR3, taken from reference TRBV11-2 and TRBJ1-2): EAGVAQSPRYKIIEKRQSVAFWCNPISGHATLYWYQQILGQGPKLLIQFQNNGVVDDSQLPKDRFSAERLKGVDSTLKIQPAKLEDSAVYLCASSLERRFYGYTFGSGTRLTVV.